This T cell receptor (beta chain) was captured in a study of beta chain features in type 1 diabetes. This CDR3 comprises 15 residues. Germline V gene lookup returns CDR1 LNHDA and CDR2 SQIVND (reference sequence). V lost 4 bases, J lost 3 bases, and 14 bases lay in between. Isolated RNA was reverse transcribed in full, so expressed TCRB transcripts were sequenced. Roughly 3.6 million reads on average were seen across naive, central memory and regulatory T cell samples. Assay: immunoSEQ multiplex PCR; the TCRdb copy retains only in-frame clones and omits some. The sample lists around 250,000 clones; about 15% were seen once. Remarks on this clone: No antigen is known for it.

Each donor gave one heparinised blood draw averaging about 110 mL. CD4+ naive, central memory, regulatory and stem cell-like memory subsets were isolated by sorting on CD45RO/CCR7/CD25/CD127/CD95/CD27. The study's findings and limits: Among patients with Type 1 diabetes, TCRB CDR3s were moderately but significantly shorter in every one of the four CD4+ subsets. cDNA sequencing could over-represent cells with high TCR expression.

The TCR was taken from a man aged 25 to 40 with type 1 diabetes. V is TRBV19 and J is TRBJ2-3, with D perhaps matching TRBD1 (5 bases). The sequencing sample was made of naive CD4+ T cells from blood. DNA for the CDR3: TGTGCCAGTAGTAATGGGGCGGTAGGGACAGATACGCAGTATTTT. As protein: CASSNGAVGTDTQYF.